This T cell receptor beta chain comes out of a study of blood T cell repertoires in COVID-19 (dated by TCRdb to about 2020). Study-wide context: Samples covering the acute and convalescent phases of COVID-19 were provided by collaborators in the United States, Italy and Spain. Nearly every sample came with metadata listing a de-identified subject ID, COVID-19 status, age in years and sex. A freely available public database, intended as a resource for researchers studying the immune response to SARS-CoV-2, is where the repertoires were released. The material from the prospective study consisted of cDNA or gDNA derived from T cells, B-cell-depleted T cells, or PBMCs. Subjects who had been exposed to COVID-19, were actively infected with it, or had recovered from it provided the deeply sampled blood TCRbeta repertoires that made up the dataset. Where HLA class I and class II types were available, the types were taken from metadata supplied by the sample provider, not from assay-based typing. Samples came from the ongoing ImmuneRACE study (first 160 participants) plus 1,254 subjects from 6 global collaborators. Here is what the overall study found, with its caveats: The amount of clinical and demographic metadata varied by source and participant and was provided uncurated.

The immunoSEQ Assay, a bias-controlled multiplex PCR, was used to amplify TCRbeta CDR3 regions from genomic DNA. In the authors' own workflow: The number of nucleated cells in each sample was estimated by amplification of reference gene primers within the assay. Sequence reads were collapsed and filtered to measure the absolute abundance of every unique TCRbeta CDR3 rearrangement. For each sample, productive Simpson clonality was calculated by taking the square root of Simpson's diversity index across productive rearrangements. Sourced from immuneACCESS, this table was stored by TCRdb with only in-frame sequences that have V and J called. A share of the clones is absent; for the studies checked, an unresolved V gene accounts for under half, and the remainder has no known explanation. The D gene and trimming were derived from the DNA, and the V and J assignments and clone size from that table. This sample has 200,000 or so clones in its table, and 88% of those were observed once. About 4% of the sample lies in the top ten.

The CDR3 holds 14 amino acids from the cysteine to the phenylalanine. Only the CDR3 DNA stays, 42 bases, in frame from base 1. Participants in the prospective study were enrolled through a virtual design, were aged about 18 to 100 years, and lived in 24 United States geographic areas. To assign participants to cohorts, the prospective study relied on clinical history that participants themselves reported in a screening survey and a study questionnaire. Exposed participants had been in contact with someone with a PCR-confirmed or clinician-diagnosed COVID-19 case within 2 weeks of study entry. Each participant in the prospective study had whole blood, serum and a nasopharyngeal or oropharyngeal swab collected by mobile phlebotomists. Over a 2-month period, participants in the prospective study had the option of providing additional blood draws and questionnaires. Before DNA extraction, prospective study blood samples were shipped either frozen or at room temperature.

On this clone: Its antigen is not yet known. Per-base quality was not reported, and no clone a single base away is much larger than it.

The rearrangement joined TRBV21-1 to TRBJ2-2; the table calls TRBD1, which could not be checked here. TRBV21-1 is a pseudogene segment. Specimen: PBMCs or T cells enriched from blood (not recorded which). The TCR originated in a woman aged 25 to 39 who had been exposed to COVID-19. The CDR3 region reads CASRNRTHTGELFF. The nucleotides are TGTGCCAGCAGGAACAGGACCCACACCGGGGAGCTGTTTTTT.